Following are 18 T cell receptor beta chains from one sample sequenced in a study of blood T cells in healthy people across ages. PCR was performed a second time for roughly 7 to 11 cycles using a sample-barcoded 5' primer and a J-beta primer mix. TCRdb reprocessed the 5' RACE reads via MiXCR and lists one record per CDR3 protein. This table holds roughly 800,000 distinct CDR3 sequences, about 55% found once. Sequenced sample: blood. Receptors originate from an older man in good health.

J is TRBJ2-1 and V is TRBV12-3 or TRBV12-4; 15 nucleotides align to TRBD2. J was trimmed by 10 bases and V by 5 bases; bases with no gene match: 18. The CDR3 runs to 19 residues. The CDR3 DNA reads as TGTGCCAGCAGTACCCTACCGAGGGGGCGGACTAGCGGGAGGGCCGAGCAGTTCTTC. Protein product: CASSTLPRGRTSGRAEQFF.

In this sample, this clonotype turned up a few times. V is TRBV20-1 and J is TRBJ2-3, with TRBD2 matching over 12 bases. Germline V lookup: CDR1 DFQATT, CDR2 SNEGSKA (reference sequence). This CDR3 comprises 15 residues. J gave up 14 bases and V 6 bases, and 18 bases lay outside the gene matches. The CDR3 sequence: CSASPGLAGLSDAYF. The CDR3, as DNA: TGCAGTGCGAGTCCGGGACTAGCGGGCCTTTCAGACGCGTATTTT.

This chain links TRBV9 with TRBJ2-4, with 9 bases identical to TRBD2. TRBJ2-7 matches the DNA end more closely, so the J call is doubtful. The CDR3 is made up of 15 amino acids. Looked up from germline, CDR1 is SGDLS and CDR2 is YYNGEE. The CDR3 bases are TGTGCCAGCAGCGCCCAAGGTAGCGGGAGCTCCGAGCAGTACTTC. Its protein is CASSAQGSGSSEQYF.

This chain uses TRBV15 with TRBJ2-7; D is perhaps TRBD2 (5 bases). The CDR3 totals 17 residues. Per germline, CDR1 LNHNV and CDR2 YYDKDF (reference sequence). V dropped 0 bases and J dropped 2 bases, with 17 bases sitting between them. DNA of the CDR3: TGTGCCACCAGCAGAGATATAGGCTTGGCGGGTGCCTACGAGCAGTACTTC. Its protein product is CATSRDIGLAGAYEQYF.

This clonotype showed up just a few times. Here the CDR3 DNA reads TGTGCCAGCAGCCAGGACCCTAAGACTAGCAGGGATGAGCAGTTCTTC. Encoded protein: CASSQDPKTSRDEQFF. This chain joins TRBV3-1 and TRBJ2-1; 7 bases line up with TRBD2. Germline V gene sequence: CDR1 LGHDT, CDR2 YNNKEL (reference sequence). The CDR3 extends over 16 amino acids. Trimming cost V 3 bases and J 8 bases; bases outside gene matches: 13.

This clonotype has only a few counts. The chain carries TRBV7-9 and TRBJ1-6; possible D gene TRBD1, 6 bases. V was trimmed by 4 bases and J by 2 bases, leaving 12 bases between them. Germline-derived CDR1 and CDR2 are SEHNR and FQNEAQ (reference sequence). The CDR3 has 16 amino acids. The CDR3, as DNA: TGTGCCAGCAGCTCTGGACAGCGGACCTATAATTCACCCCTCCACTTT. Translating it yields CASSSGQRTYNSPLHF.

This clonotype was seen more than once but under ten times. J is TRBJ2-7 and V is TRBV6-5, with D perhaps matching TRBD1 or TRBD2 (6 bases each). CDR3 size: 12 residues. V lost 7 bases and J lost 10, with 17 bases in between. The germline CDR1 and CDR2 sequences are MNHEY and SVGAGI. The CDR3 region is CASTPGGGGQYF. CDR3 sequence (DNA): TGTGCCAGCACCCCCGGGGGTGGGGGCCAGTACTTC.

V is TRBV14 and J is TRBJ1-3; D call uncertain. Germline V gives CDR1 SGHDN, CDR2 FVKESK. The CDR3 spans 14 residues. V lost 5 bases and J 0 bases, leaving 8 bases between the germline ends. Here the CDR3 reads CASSYPGSGNTIYF. The CDR3 region has the DNA TGTGCCAGCAGCTACCCCGGCTCTGGAAACACCATATATTTT. The full variable domain, completed using reference TRBV14 and TRBJ1-3, is EAGVTQFPSHSVIEKGQTVTLRCDPISGHDNLYWYRRVMGKEIKFLLHFVKESKQDESGMPNNRFLAERTGGTYSTLKVQPAELEDSGVYFCASSYPGSGNTIYFGEGSWLTVV.

The gene calls are TRBV5-1 and TRBJ1-1; 7 nucleotides agree with TRBD1. This CDR3 is 15 amino acids long. The germline CDR1 and CDR2 sequences are SGHRS and YFSETQ. After removal of 2 bases from V and 4 bases from J, the junction contained 8 bases not matched to a gene. DNA for the CDR3: TGCGCCAGCAGCTTAATACAGGGGTACGGCACTGAAGCTTTCTTT. The encoded protein is CASSLIQGYGTEAFF.

V gene TRBV5-6 combines with J gene TRBJ1-2, with 11 positions matching TRBD1. V shed 0 bases, J shed 8 bases, and the junction held 6 bases outside the gene matches. CDR3 length: 15 amino acids. The germline gives CDR1 SGHDT, CDR2 YYEEEE. CDR3 sequence: CASSLVGQGARGYTF. The CDR3 nucleotides are TGTGCCAGCAGCTTGGTTGGACAGGGGGCGCGGGGCTACACCTTC.

This chain joins TRBV9 and TRBJ1-6; 8 bases fit TRBD1. Germline CDR1 reads SGDLS; CDR2 reads YYNGEE. This CDR3 has 15 amino acids. The V gene end was trimmed by 3 bases and the J gene end by 7 bases; junction bases not matched to a gene: 6. For the CDR3, the DNA is TGTGCCAGCAGCGCGGGGGACAGGTCGAATTCACCCCTCCACTTT. Its translation: CASSAGDRSNSPLHF.

This clonotype was detected a few times. The V gene is TRBV11-1, the J gene TRBJ2-7; 9 nucleotides agree with TRBD2. Germline assignment: CDR1 SGHAT and CDR2 FQDESV (reference sequence). The CDR3 extends over 18 amino acids. With V trimmed by 5 bases and J by 2 bases, 16 bases remained unmatched. The CDR3 reads CASSRLRGSGRSTYEQYF. DNA for the CDR3: TGTGCCAGCAGCCGCCTGAGAGGCAGCGGGAGGTCCACCTACGAGCAGTACTTC.

For this clonotype: A junction end diverges from the germline sequence, so it may reflect a read error. The chain joins TRBV6-1 to TRBJ2-3; 9 nucleotides agree with TRBD2. Germline assignment: CDR1 MNHNS and CDR2 SASEGT. CDR3 length: 14 residues. CDR3: CAGSAGSGSRYAYF. The CDR3 region has the DNA TGTGCCGGCAGTGCGGGTAGCGGGAGCAGATACGCGTATTTT.

The chain employs TRBV3-1 and TRBJ2-4, with D tentatively TRBD1 or TRBD2 (6 bases each). The end of the DNA is better explained by TRBJ2-7, so the J call may be wrong. The germline CDR1 and CDR2 sequences are LGHDT and YNNKEL (reference sequence). CDR3 length: 15 residues. The CDR3 nucleotides are TGTGCCAGCAGCCAACGGCAGGGGACTGGAAGCGAGCAGTACTTC. Its protein is CASSQRQGTGSEQYF.

The V and J genes are TRBV20-1 and TRBJ2-1; no clear D. This CDR3 is built from 13 residues. Germline V gene sequence: CDR1 DFQATT, CDR2 SNEGSKA (reference sequence). Between the trimmed V and J ends, which lost 0 bases and 5 bases, there was a span of 8 bases. CDR3 loop: CSARDRTNNEQFF. CDR3 nucleotides: TGCAGTGCTAGAGATAGAACCAACAATGAGCAGTTCTTC.

In its sample, this clonotype was seen a few times. This chain links TRBV5-1 with TRBJ2-7; 7 bases align to TRBD1. CDR1 is SGHRS and CDR2 is YFSETQ in the germline V gene. V shed 5 bases, J shed 0 bases, and the junction held 5 bases outside the gene matches. The CDR3 length is 14 residues. The CDR3 region is CASRFTGDSYEQYF. CDR3 bases: TGCGCCAGCAGGTTTACAGGGGACTCCTACGAGCAGTACTTC.

The chain recombines TRBV6-6 with TRBJ1-6; D is ambiguous. In germline, CDR1 is MNHNY, CDR2 SVGAGI (reference sequence). V dropped 0 bases and J dropped 10 bases, with 7 bases sitting between them. The CDR3 extends over 13 amino acids. The chain's CDR3 is CASSYSIGSPLHF. Here the CDR3 DNA reads TGTGCCAGCAGTTACTCGATTGGGTCACCCCTCCACTTT.

The chain employs TRBV7-2 and TRBJ2-5, with 8 bases matching TRBD1. With V trimmed by 0 bases and J by 1 base, 1 base remained unmatched. Germline CDR1 and CDR2: SGHTA and FQGNSA. CDR3 length equals 15 residues. The CDR3 nucleotides read TGTGCCAGCAGCTTAGCCGGACAGGGCCAAGAGACCCAGTACTTC. Translation gives CASSLAGQGQETQYF.